What follows are 4 T cell receptor beta chains derived from one specimen sequenced in a study of cytomegalovirus exposure and HLA in healthy donors. Amplification used 60 Vbeta primers and 13 Jbeta primers. The data were produced by immunoSEQ multiplex PCR, yet TCRdb's version contains in-frame clones alone and is incomplete. Among roughly 220,000 clones listed, around four fifths were seen once. Specimen: PBMCs. These receptors were obtained from a man aged 50-60 years in good health and CMV-seronegative.

The chain links TRBV30 to TRBJ1-2; D possibly corresponds to TRBD1 (6 bases). This CDR3 has 13 residues. In germline, CDR1 is GTSNPN, CDR2 SVGIG (reference sequence). The germline V and J ends were trimmed by 3 bases and 1 base, with 9 bases remaining between them. The CDR3 DNA reads as TGTGCCTGGAGCCGGGACATTAACTATGGCTACACCTTC. Its protein is CAWSRDINYGYTF.

The V gene is TRBV28, the J gene TRBJ1-2; 8 bases match TRBD1. V gave up 1 base and J gave up 8 bases; unmatched junction bases: 6. Germline V gene sequence: CDR1 MDHEN, CDR2 SYDVKM. The length of the CDR3 is 14 residues. CDR3 DNA sequence: TGTGCCAGCAGTTTATCGGACAGGGACGACGGCTACACCTTC. This codes for CASSLSDRDDGYTF.

The chain joins TRBV19 to TRBJ1-5, with TRBD1 matching over 9 bases. From germline, CDR1 is LNHDA and CDR2 SQIVND (reference sequence). This CDR3 is 16 amino acids long. After removal of 5 bases from V and 7 bases from J, the junction contained 12 bases not matched to a gene. CDR3 DNA sequence: TGTGCCAGTAGTCCCCTCGGACAGGGGACCGGACAGCCCCAGCATTTT. This sequence encodes CASSPLGQGTGQPQHF.

This chain connects TRBV2 to TRBJ1-5; D might be TRBD1 (6 bases). Per germline, CDR1 SNHLY and CDR2 FYNNEI. Between the trimmed V and J ends, which lost 5 bases and 7 bases, there was a span of 12 bases. The CDR3 has 13 amino acids. CDR3 DNA: TGTGCCAGCAGTTCACAGGGTGGCCAGCCCCAGCATTTT. It is translated as CASSSQGGQPQHF.